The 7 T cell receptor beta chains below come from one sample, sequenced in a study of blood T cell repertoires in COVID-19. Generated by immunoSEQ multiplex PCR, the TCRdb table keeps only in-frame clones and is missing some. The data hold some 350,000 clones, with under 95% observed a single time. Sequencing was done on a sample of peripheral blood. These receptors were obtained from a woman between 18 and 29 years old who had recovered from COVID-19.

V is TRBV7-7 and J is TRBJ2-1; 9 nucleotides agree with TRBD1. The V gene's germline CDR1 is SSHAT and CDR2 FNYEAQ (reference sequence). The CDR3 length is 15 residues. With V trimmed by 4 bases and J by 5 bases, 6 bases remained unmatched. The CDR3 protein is CASSSSQGANNEQFF. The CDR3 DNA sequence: TGTGCCAGCAGCTCCTCACAGGGGGCAAACAATGAGCAGTTCTTC.

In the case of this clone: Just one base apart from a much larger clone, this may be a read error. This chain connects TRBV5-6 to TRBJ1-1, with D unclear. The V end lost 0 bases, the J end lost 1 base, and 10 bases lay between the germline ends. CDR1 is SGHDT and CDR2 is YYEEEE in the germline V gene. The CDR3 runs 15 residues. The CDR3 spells CASSLGGGANTEAFF. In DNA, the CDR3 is TGTGCCAGCAGCTTGGGAGGAGGAGCGAACACTGAAGCTTTCTTT.

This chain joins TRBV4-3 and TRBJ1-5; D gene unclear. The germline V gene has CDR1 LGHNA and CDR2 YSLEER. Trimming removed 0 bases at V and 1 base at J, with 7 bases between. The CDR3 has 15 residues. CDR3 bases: TGCGCCAGCAGCCAAGACAGGATCAGCAATCAGCCCCAGCATTTT. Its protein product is CASSQDRISNQPQHF.

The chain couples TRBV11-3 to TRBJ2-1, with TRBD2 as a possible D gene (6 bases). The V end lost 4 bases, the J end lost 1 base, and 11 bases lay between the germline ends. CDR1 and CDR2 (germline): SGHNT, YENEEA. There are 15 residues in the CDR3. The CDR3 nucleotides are TGTGCCAGCAGCTCGACTAGTCGGTCCTACAATGAGCAGTTCTTC. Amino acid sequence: CASSSTSRSYNEQFF.

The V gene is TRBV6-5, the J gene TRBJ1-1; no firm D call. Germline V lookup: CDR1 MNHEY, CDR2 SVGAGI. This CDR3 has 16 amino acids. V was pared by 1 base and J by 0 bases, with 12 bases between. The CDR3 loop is CASSYLVGSVNTEAFF. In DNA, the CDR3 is TGTGCCAGCAGTTACTTGGTGGGGAGCGTGAACACTGAAGCTTTCTTT.

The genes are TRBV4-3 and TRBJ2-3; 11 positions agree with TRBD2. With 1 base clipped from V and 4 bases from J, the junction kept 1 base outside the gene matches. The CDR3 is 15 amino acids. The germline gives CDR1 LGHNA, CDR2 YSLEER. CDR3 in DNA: TGCGCCAGCAGCCAAGGACTAGCGGGACCAGATACGCAGTATTTT. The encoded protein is CASSQGLAGPDTQYF.

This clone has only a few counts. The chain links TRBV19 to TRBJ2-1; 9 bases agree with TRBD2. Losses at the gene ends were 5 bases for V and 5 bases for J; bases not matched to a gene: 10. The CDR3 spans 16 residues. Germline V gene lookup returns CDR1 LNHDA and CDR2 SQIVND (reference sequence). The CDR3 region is CASSDISGRKHNEQFF. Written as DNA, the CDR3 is TGTGCCAGTAGTGATATAAGCGGGAGGAAACACAATGAGCAGTTCTTC.